This T cell receptor (beta chain) is drawn from a study of OX40 agonist ivuxolimab in advanced cancers. Study details: As their treatment, patients were administered ivuxolimab, an agonistic anti-OX40 (CD134) antibody. Males comprised approximately 84% of the group, whose mean age was about 62 years (range about 20 to 85). Findings of the study overall: At 0.1 to 3.0 mg/kg and by week 6, CD4+ and CD8+ T cells in the blood had expanded clonally.

V was trimmed by 3 bases and J by 0 bases, leaving 9 bases between them. Germline V gene lookup returns CDR1 SNHLY and CDR2 FYNNEI. The length of the CDR3 is 15 residues. Points on this clone: Its antigen is unknown.

Assay: immunoSEQ multiplex PCR; the TCRdb copy retains only in-frame clones and omits some. The sample lists 60,000 or so clones; around 90% were seen once. This sequence originates from an adult with an advanced solid tumor such as melanoma, head and neck, liver or kidney cancer. The sample was CD4+ or CD8+ T cells sorted from blood, taken in a trial of the OX40 agonist ivuxolimab. V gene TRBV2 combines with J gene TRBJ2-1; TRBD2 is a possible D gene (5 bases). CDR3 loop: CASSESGGSYNEQFF. The CDR3, as DNA: TGTGCCAGCAGTGAGAGCGGAGGCTCCTACAATGAGCAGTTCTTC. The variable domain in full, with the rest retrieved from reference TRBV2 and TRBJ2-1, is EPEVTQTPSHQVTQMGQEVILRCVPISNHLYFYWYRQILGQKVEFLVSFYNNEISEKSEIFDDQFSVERPDGSNFTLKIRSTKLEDSAMYFCASSESGGSYNEQFFGPGTRLTVL.